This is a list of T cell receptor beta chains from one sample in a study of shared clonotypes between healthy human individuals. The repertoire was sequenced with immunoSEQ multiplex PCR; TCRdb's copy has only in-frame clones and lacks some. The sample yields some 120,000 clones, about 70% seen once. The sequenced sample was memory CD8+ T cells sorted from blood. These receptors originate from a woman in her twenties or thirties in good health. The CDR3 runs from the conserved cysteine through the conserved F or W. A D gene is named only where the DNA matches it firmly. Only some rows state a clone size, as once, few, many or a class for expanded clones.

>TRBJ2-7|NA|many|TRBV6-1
CASSARGASYEQYF
TGTGCCAGCAGTGCGAGGGGAGCCTCCTACGAGCAGTACTTC
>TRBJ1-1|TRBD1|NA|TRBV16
CASSHRDRGWVSAFF
TGTGCCAGCAGCCATAGGGACAGGGGGTGGGTTTCGGCTTTCTTT
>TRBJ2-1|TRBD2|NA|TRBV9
CASSVGAGEEQFF
TGTGCCAGCAGCGTAGGGGCGGGAGAGGAGCAGTTCTTC
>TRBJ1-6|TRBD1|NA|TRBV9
CASSVDPGGSSPLHF
TGTGCCAGCAGCGTAGACCCAGGGGGAAGTTCACCCCTCCACTTT
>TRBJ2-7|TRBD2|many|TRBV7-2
CASSLSSGPLYEQYF
TGTGCCAGCAGCTTATCTAGCGGCCCTCTCTACGAGCAGTACTTC
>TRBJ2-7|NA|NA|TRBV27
CASSLYRTDEQYF
TGTGCCAGCAGTTTATACAGAACCGACGAGCAGTACTTC
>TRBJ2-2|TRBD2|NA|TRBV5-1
CASRAREGTGELFF
TGCGCCAGCAGGGCGCGGGAGGGGACCGGGGAGCTGTTTTTT
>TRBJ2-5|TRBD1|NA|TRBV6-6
CASSYSGTGYAQYF
TGTGCCAGCAGTTACTCCGGGACAGGGTATGCCCAGTACTTC
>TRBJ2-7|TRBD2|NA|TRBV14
CASSQRGGGRYEQYF
TGTGCCAGCAGCCAGCGGGGGGGAGGGCGGTACGAGCAGTACTTC
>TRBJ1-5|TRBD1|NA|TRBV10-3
CAISETQGQDRPQHF
TGTGCCATCAGTGAGACCCAAGGACAGGACCGGCCCCAGCATTTT
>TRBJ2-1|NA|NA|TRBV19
CASSRKLAGEQFF
TGTGCCAGTAGTAGGAAACTAGCCGGTGAGCAGTTCTTC
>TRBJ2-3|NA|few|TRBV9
CASSVGGGSDTQYF
TGTGCCAGCAGCGTCGGAGGGGGCTCAGATACGCAGTATTTT
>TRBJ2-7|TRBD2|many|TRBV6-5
CASSYGTSGFYEQYF
TGTGCCAGCAGTTACGGGACTAGCGGGTTCTACGAGCAGTACTTC
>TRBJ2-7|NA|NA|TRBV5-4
CASSLMGWAYEQYF
TGTGCCAGCAGCTTGATGGGTTGGGCCTACGAGCAGTACTTC
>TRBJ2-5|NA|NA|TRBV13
CASSLAFRDQETQYF
TGTGCCAGCAGCTTAGCATTTAGGGACCAAGAGACCCAGTACTTC
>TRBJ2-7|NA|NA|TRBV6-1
CASSEGYEQYF
TGTGCCAGCAGTGAAGGGTACGAGCAGTACTTC
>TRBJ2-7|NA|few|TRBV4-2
CASSQEQGEQYF
TGTGCCAGCAGCCAAGAGCAGGGAGAGCAGTACTTC
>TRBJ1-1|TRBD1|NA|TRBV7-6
CASSILQGASGTEAFF
TGTGCCAGCAGCATTTTACAGGGGGCTAGTGGCACTGAAGCTTTCTTT
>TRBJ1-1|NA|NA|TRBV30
CAWSVQEGAREIMNTEAFF
TGTGCCTGGAGTGTACAAGAAGGTGCCCGGGAAATAATGAACACTGAAGCTTTCTTT
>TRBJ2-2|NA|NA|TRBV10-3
CAISDSANTGELFF
TGTGCCATCAGTGACAGCGCGAACACCGGGGAGCTGTTTTTT
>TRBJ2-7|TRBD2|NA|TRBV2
CASTPGREVGEQYF
TGTGCCAGCACTCCCGGTCGGGAGGTAGGCGAGCAGTACTTC
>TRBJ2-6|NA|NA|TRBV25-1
CASSESTGELSGANVLTF
TGTGCCAGCAGTGAATCGACCGGGGAGCTTTCTGGGGCCAACGTCCTGACTTTC
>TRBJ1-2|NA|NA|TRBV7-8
CASSLAGGSYGYTF
TGTGCCAGCAGCTTAGCTGGGGGGAGCTATGGCTACACCTTC
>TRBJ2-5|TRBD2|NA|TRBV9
CASSVGAGPLQETQYF
TGTGCCAGCAGCGTAGGAGCGGGACCACTGCAAGAGACCCAGTACTTC